What follows are 28 T cell receptor beta chains derived from one specimen sequenced in a study of T cells after yellow fever vaccination. TCRdb recomputed calls from the 5' RACE reads with MiXCR, one row per CDR3 protein. The sample lists just under 600,000 distinct CDR3 sequences, approximately 15% occurring once. The sample consisted of PBMCs, taken on the day of the yellow fever booster vaccination. The receptor set was obtained from a man younger than 40 who received the YFV17D yellow fever vaccine.

This clonotype was seen more than once but under ten times. V gene TRBV25-1 combines with J gene TRBJ2-5; TRBD1 agrees at 9 bases. The CDR3 totals 17 residues. Trimming cost V 3 bases and J 5 bases; bases outside gene matches: 13. Germline V lookup: CDR1 MGHDK, CDR2 SYGVNS. The CDR3 region is CASSDLGGQGWTETQYF. CDR3 nucleotide sequence: TGTGCCAGCAGTGACCTAGGGGGACAGGGTTGGACGGAGACCCAGTACTTC.

The chain is built from TRBV10-2 and TRBJ1-2, with 8 bases aligning to TRBD1. The CDR3 runs to 15 residues. CDR1 WSHSY and CDR2 SAAADI come from the germline V gene. V was clipped by 6 bases and J by 3 bases; unmatched bases: 9. The CDR3 sequence is CASRSPGGYDYGYTF. The CDR3 DNA follows: TGCGCCAGCAGGAGTCCAGGGGGCTACGACTATGGCTACACCTTC.

This clonotype was picked up a small number of times. The chain combines TRBV11-2 with TRBJ2-5; 12 bases are a match to TRBD1. The junction had 12 bases not matched to a gene; V was cut back by 1 base and J by 3 bases. Germline loops: CDR1 SGHAT, CDR2 FQNNGV. The CDR3 covers 19 residues. The CDR3 sequence: CASSLVVLGTGGAKETQYF. CDR3 nucleotides: TGTGCCAGCAGCTTAGTGGTCCTCGGGACAGGGGGCGCGAAAGAGACCCAGTACTTC.

This clonotype was observed a handful of times. V usage is TRBV12-3 or TRBV12-4 and J usage is TRBJ2-3; D not resolved. This CDR3 has 15 amino acids. Trimming left V 2 bases short and J 3 bases short, with 12 bases between. The DNA of the CDR3 is TGTGCCAGCAGTTTACTGGCGAAAGTTACAGATACGCAGTATTTT. Its protein product is CASSLLAKVTDTQYF.

This clonotype has just a few counts. The rearrangement joins TRBV20-1 to TRBJ2-3; D might be TRBD2 (6 bases). The CDR3 is 14 amino acids. Germline assignment: CDR1 DFQATT and CDR2 SNEGSKA (reference sequence). V lost 1 base and J lost 3, with 11 bases in between. CDR3 in amino acids: CSARVADRTDTQYF. The CDR3 DNA reads TGCAGTGCTAGAGTAGCGGATAGAACAGATACGCAGTATTTT.

This clonotype was counted only a few times. V is TRBV6-1 and J is TRBJ1-1, with unresolved D. Trimming removed 0 bases at V and 11 bases at J, with 19 bases between. The CDR3 is made up of 15 amino acids. CDR1 MNHNS and CDR2 SASEGT come from the germline V gene. CDR3 protein: CASSEAVRHPISAFF. The CDR3 coding sequence is TGTGCCAGCAGTGAAGCTGTGCGCCACCCGATCTCGGCTTTCTTT.

The gene calls are TRBV5-5 and TRBJ2-1; maybe TRBD1 (7 bases). Germline V gene data show CDR1 as SGHKS and CDR2 as YYEKEE (reference sequence). The CDR3 loop spans 13 amino acids. V lost 4 bases and J lost 5, with 10 bases in between. As DNA, the CDR3 is TGTGCCAGCAGCGCGGGACAGCACAATGAGCAGTTCTTC. Amino acid sequence: CASSAGQHNEQFF.

The genes are TRBV20-1 and TRBJ2-7, with 7 positions matching TRBD2. Losses at the gene ends were 2 bases for V and 7 bases for J; bases not matched to a gene: 17. The CDR3 contains 16 residues. Germline assignment: CDR1 DFQATT and CDR2 SNEGSKA (reference sequence). CDR3: CSARRALREELREQYF. CDR3 in DNA: TGCAGTGCTAGAAGGGCCTTACGGGAGGAGTTGAGGGAGCAGTACTTC.

This clonotype was recorded a few times. The CDR3 bases are TGCGCCAGCAGCTTGGGACTCGACCCTAACTATGGCTACACCTTC. This encodes CASSLGLDPNYGYTF. This chain connects TRBV5-1 to TRBJ1-2; D is ambiguous. Trimming shortened V by 0 bases and J by 0 bases, and 9 bases separated the two germline ends. Germline V gene lookup returns CDR1 SGHRS and CDR2 YFSETQ. This CDR3 contains 15 residues.

This clonotype has only a few counts. The V call is TRBV28, the J call TRBJ1-5; D is uncertain. The CDR3 contains 13 residues. Trimming left V 6 bases short and J 2 bases short, with 8 bases between. The germline V gene encodes CDR1 MDHEN and CDR2 SYDVKM. Written as DNA, the CDR3 is TGTGCCAGCAGGAGCCCGGGCAATCAGCCCCAGCATTTT. The encoded protein is CASRSPGNQPQHF.

This clonotype was picked up a small number of times. The rearrangement uses TRBV5-4 and TRBJ2-1, with 9 bases lining up with TRBD1. Trimming at V came to 3 bases and at J to 9 bases, leaving 7 bases not matched to a gene. Germline CDR1 reads SGHNT; CDR2 reads YYREEE (reference sequence). The CDR3 totals 14 residues. As DNA, the CDR3 is TGTGCCAGCAGCTGGAGGGACAGGGAGGGTGAGCAGTTCTTC. It is translated as CASSWRDREGEQFF.

The rearrangement uses TRBV11-2 and TRBJ2-7; 10 bases are a match to TRBD1. V was pared by 10 bases and J by 5 bases, with 11 bases of the junction left unmatched. CDR1 SGHAT and CDR2 FQNNGV come from the germline V gene. This CDR3 is 14 amino acids long. This chain's CDR3 is CAILAGTGDNEQYF. CDR3 DNA: TGTGCCATCCTTGCCGGGACAGGGGACAACGAGCAGTACTTC. The full variable domain, its missing parts supplied by reference TRBV11-2 and TRBJ2-7, is EAGVAQSPRYKIIEKRQSVAFWCNPISGHATLYWYQQILGQGPKLLIQFQNNGVVDDSQLPKDRFSAERLKGVDSTLKIQPAKLEDSAVYLCAILAGTGDNEQYFGPGTRLTVT.

J is TRBJ2-1 and V is TRBV2; 10 bases map to TRBD2. The CDR3 is 15 residues long. V lost 5 bases to trimming and J lost 5 bases; unmatched junction nucleotides: 6. The germline V gene has CDR1 SNHLY and CDR2 FYNNEI. Written as DNA, the CDR3 is TGTGCCAGCAGTCGCGGGACTAGCGCCCACAATGAGCAGTTCTTC. It specifies CASSRGTSAHNEQFF.

This clonotype has a handful of counts. The V gene is TRBV5-1, the J gene TRBJ2-1, with 10 bases lining up with TRBD1. Looked up from germline, CDR1 is SGHRS and CDR2 is YFSETQ. J was trimmed by 12 bases and V by 3 bases; bases with no gene match: 9. This CDR3 comprises 14 residues. For the CDR3, the DNA is TGCGCCAGCAGCTCCGGGACAGGGGCGGGAGGGCAGTTCTTC. Its translation: CASSSGTGAGGQFF.

This clonotype has just a few counts. The chain recombines TRBV12-3 or TRBV12-4 with TRBJ2-1; D is unclear. V lost 10 bases, J lost 12 bases, and 13 bases lay in between. This CDR3 is built from 10 residues. Here the CDR3 reads CATRSMRQFF. For the CDR3, the DNA is TGTGCCACCCGGAGTATGCGGCAGTTCTTC.

The J gene is TRBJ2-5, the V gene TRBV5-5; D is possibly TRBD1 (5 bases). V lost 3 bases to trimming and J lost 3 bases, with 15 bases between them. CDR1 is SGHKS, CDR2 YYEKEE, per germline (reference sequence). CDR3 size: 15 residues. CDR3 sequence: CASSSTGSRKETQYF. The DNA for the CDR3 is TGTGCCAGCAGCTCTACAGGCTCGAGGAAAGAGACCCAGTACTTC.

This clonotype was detected only a few times. V usage is TRBV4-3 and J usage is TRBJ2-5; D not certain. This CDR3 is built from 15 residues. Germline assignment: CDR1 LGHNA and CDR2 YSLEER. The germline V and J ends were trimmed by 6 bases and 4 bases, with 18 bases remaining between them. The CDR3 loop is CASSPNGLIRETQYF. As DNA, the CDR3 is TGCGCCAGCAGTCCTAACGGGTTGATTCGAGAGACCCAGTACTTC.

The chain links TRBV12-3 or TRBV12-4 to TRBJ2-1; D is ambiguous. The CDR3 consists of 14 residues. Trimming removed 1 base from V and 3 bases from J, with 7 bases in between. This CDR3 is CASSLDPNYNEQFF. Written as DNA, the CDR3 is TGTGCCAGCAGTTTAGATCCTAACTACAATGAGCAGTTCTTC.

In this sample, this clonotype turned up a few times. The chain is built from TRBV12-3 or TRBV12-4 and TRBJ2-7; 10 bases align to TRBD1. J lost 3 bases, V lost 4 bases, and 6 bases had no gene match. CDR3 length equals 15 residues. The CDR3 region has the DNA TGTGCCAGCAGTTACCGACAGGGGGCTAACTACGAGCAGTACTTC. This gives the protein CASSYRQGANYEQYF.

The CDR3: CSPERANTGELFF. CDR3 bases: TGCAGTCCGGAAAGGGCCAACACCGGGGAGCTGTTTTTT. This chain uses TRBV20-1 with TRBJ2-2; D is undetermined. The CDR3 runs to 13 residues. V was trimmed by 8 bases and J by 2 bases, leaving 12 bases between them. From germline, CDR1 is DFQATT and CDR2 SNEGSKA (reference sequence).

The CDR3 is CASSPGAGQGAYEQYF. CDR3 nucleotide sequence: TGTGCCAGCAGTCCGGGGGCGGGACAGGGGGCCTACGAGCAGTACTTC. The chain has TRBV12-3 or TRBV12-4 and TRBJ2-7; 11 bases map to TRBD1. Germline trimming cut 5 bases from V and 2 bases from J; bases unmatched to any gene: 8. CDR3 length: 16 residues.

This clonotype has just a few counts. This rearrangement joins TRBV20-1 to TRBJ2-7; no clear D. The CDR3 length is 13 residues. The germline gives CDR1 DFQATT, CDR2 SNEGSKA (reference sequence). Trimming left V 5 bases short and J 0 bases short, with 11 bases between. CDR3 residues: CSARTEGSYEQYF. The CDR3 DNA follows: TGCAGTGCTCGGACGGAAGGCTCCTACGAGCAGTACTTC.

In its sample, this clonotype was seen many times. The chain recombines TRBV6-2 or TRBV6-3 with TRBJ2-1, with D maybe TRBD2 (5 bases). Germline values: CDR1 MNHEY, CDR2 SVGEGT. V shed 6 bases and J shed 0 bases, with 9 bases lying between them. CDR3 length: 14 amino acids. The CDR3 sequence: CASSFTSSYNEQFF. The CDR3 nucleotides read TGTGCCAGCAGCTTCACTAGCTCCTACAATGAGCAGTTCTTC.

This chain joins TRBV7-8 and TRBJ2-7; 8 bases match TRBD2. Germline values: CDR1 SGHVS, CDR2 FQNEAQ. V lost 5 bases and J lost 2; bases outside the gene matches: 5. This CDR3 contains 14 residues. The DNA for the CDR3 is TGTGCCAGCAGCACGACTAGCGTAACCTACGAGCAGTACTTC. Protein sequence: CASSTTSVTYEQYF.

This chain links TRBV27 with TRBJ2-5; TRBD1 is a possible D gene (6 bases). Germline values: CDR1 MNHEY, CDR2 SMNVEV (reference sequence). The CDR3 is 16 residues long. The V and J ends lost 5 bases and 3 bases respectively, with 19 bases between them. The CDR3 reads CASSEFSTGYKETQYF. CDR3 sequence (DNA): TGTGCCAGCAGTGAGTTCTCGACAGGCTATAAAGAGACCCAGTACTTC.

This clonotype was seen a handful of times. The chain has TRBV12-3 or TRBV12-4 and TRBJ2-1; D unclear. The CDR3 is made up of 14 amino acids. Trimming removed 5 bases from V and 8 bases from J, with 16 bases in between. CDR3: CASSLRTALDEQFF. CDR3 nucleotides: TGTGCCAGCAGTCTCCGGACCGCGTTGGATGAGCAGTTCTTC.

This clonotype was seen a few times. The chain couples TRBV27 to TRBJ2-5; tentatively, D is TRBD1 (5 bases). The V gene's germline CDR1 is MNHEY and CDR2 SMNVEV (reference sequence). The CDR3 spans 15 residues. V shed 6 bases and J shed 5 bases, with 19 bases lying between them. The CDR3 coding sequence is TGTGCCAGCAGCACGCACAGGATAATGGGGGAGACCCAGTACTTC. Translation: CASSTHRIMGETQYF.

This clonotype was seen only a few times. V is TRBV5-1 and J is TRBJ2-1; maybe TRBD2 (6 bases). With 4 bases removed from V and 0 bases from J, the gap between germline ends came to 11 bases. The CDR3 has 15 residues. CDR1 and CDR2 (germline): SGHRS, YFSETQ. CDR3 region: CASSPGETSYNEQFF. The CDR3, as DNA: TGCGCCAGCAGCCCGGGAGAAACCTCCTACAATGAGCAGTTCTTC.